This TCR beta chain comes out of a study of blood T cell repertoires in COVID-19. This clone showed up just a few times. In the authors' methods: Counts of nucleated cells, estimated from reference gene primer amplification, were obtained. The assay was immunoSEQ multiplex PCR, and TCRdb's table has in-frame clones only and misses some. For V, J and clone size, that table is used; D and trimming come from the DNA. The top ten hold around 0.91% of the sample, which has about 150,000 clones, roughly 90% seen once. CDR3 length: 14 residues. The V gene lost 2 bases and the J gene lost 3 bases, with 11 bases spanning the gap. CDR1 is SGHNT and CDR2 is YYREEE in the germline V gene (reference sequence).

This receptor was taken from a woman in her fifties or sixties with acute or convalescent COVID-19. This chain joins TRBV5-4 and TRBJ1-2; tentatively, D is TRBD1 (5 bases). The sample comprised peripheral blood. The CDR3 DNA follows: TGTGCCAGCAGCTTACTAACAGGCTACTATGGCTACACCTTC. This gives the protein CASSLLTGYYGYTF.